Listed below are T cell receptor beta chains from one sample, sequenced in a study of liver allograft versus peripheral blood T cells. TCRdb reanalysed the reads using MiXCR and keeps one entry per CDR3 protein. The repertoire holds about 5,600 distinct CDR3 sequences, with approximately 15% as singletons. Receptor source: a human patient who had a liver transplant. Part of the T cell pool may stem from the graft donor. Both conserved end residues are part of each CDR3. A D gene is named only where the DNA matches it firmly. For some rows the clone size is stated as once, few or many, or as a class when expanded; others skip it.

J,D,V,size,CDR3,DNA
TRBJ1-5,.,TRBV10-3,medium-sized,CAISESGGNQPQHF,TGTGCCATCAGTGAGTCGGGTGGCAATCAGCCCCAGCATTTT
TRBJ1-3,.,TRBV18,medium-sized,CASSPYSGNTIYF,TGTGCCAGCTCACCCTACTCTGGAAACACCATATATTTT
TRBJ1-2,TRBD1,TRBV19,medium-sized,CASTNQGADYGYTF,TGTGCCAGTACCAATCAGGGGGCGGACTATGGCTACACCTTC
TRBJ1-1,.,TRBV6-5,medium-sized,CASSDQYGRANTEAFF,TGTGCCAGCAGTGACCAGTATGGCAGGGCTAACACTGAAGCTTTCTTT
TRBJ2-2,.,TRBV20-1,few,CSAYSSANTGELFF,TGCAGTGCTTATAGTTCTGCAAACACCGGGGAGCTGTTTTTT
TRBJ1-2,TRBD1,TRBV20-1,.,CSATRQGAIQANYGYTF,TGCAGTGCTACTAGACAGGGGGCTATTCAAGCTAACTATGGCTACACCTTC
TRBJ1-4,.,TRBV6-1,medium-sized,CASRLRDALNEKLFF,TGTGCCAGCAGACTACGGGACGCCCTTAATGAAAAACTGTTTTTT
TRBJ1-5,TRBD1,TRBV29-1,many,CSVGDRVNQPQHF,TGCAGCGTTGGGGACAGGGTCAATCAGCCCCAGCATTTT
TRBJ2-7,TRBD2,TRBV29-1,large,CSVGGLAGTYEQYF,TGCAGCGTTGGGGGGCTAGCGGGAACCTACGAGCAGTACTTC
TRBJ1-6,TRBD1,TRBV6-5,medium-sized,CASSYSGQSNSPLHF,TGTGCCAGCAGTTACTCGGGACAGAGTAATTCACCCCTCCACTTT
TRBJ2-2,.,TRBV6-6,medium-sized,CASSTAGTAFGELFF,TGTGCCAGCAGTACGGCCGGGACGGCCTTTGGGGAGCTGTTTTTT
TRBJ2-6,.,TRBV27,medium-sized,CASSLLGAAGANVLTF,TGTGCCAGCAGTTTACTGGGGGCAGCTGGGGCCAACGTCCTGACTTTC
TRBJ2-5,.,TRBV10-3,few,CAISARSQETQYF,TGTGCCATCAGTGCTAGGAGCCAAGAGACCCAGTACTTC
TRBJ2-2,.,TRBV24-1,medium-sized,CATSDLEASTGELFF,TGTGCCACCAGTGATTTGGAGGCGAGCACCGGGGAGCTGTTTTTT
TRBJ2-3,.,TRBV30,.,CAWSVRGRGDTQYF,TGTGCCTGGAGTGTAAGGGGGCGGGGAGATACGCAGTATTTT
TRBJ1-1,.,TRBV14,many,CASSQEAVHRRNTEAFF,TGTGCCAGCAGCCAAGAGGCAGTGCACAGGAGAAACACTGAAGCTTTCTTT
TRBJ2-1,.,TRBV20-1,few,CSARESRFTEQFF,TGCAGTGCTAGAGAAAGTCGGTTTACTGAGCAGTTCTTC
TRBJ1-1,.,TRBV28,medium-sized,CASSFRRNTEAFF,TGTGCCAGCAGTTTCAGGCGGAACACTGAAGCTTTCTTT
TRBJ1-2,.,TRBV6-2/TRBV6-3,many,CASSYGSGYTF,TGTGCCAGCAGTTACGGCAGTGGCTACACCTTC
TRBJ1-2,TRBD1,TRBV24-1,medium-sized,CATSDPTDRGGNYGYTF,TGTGCCACCAGTGACCCTACCGACAGGGGAGGTAACTATGGCTACACCTTC